These T cell receptor beta chains were read from a single sample in a study of yellow fever vaccine responses in identical twins. TCRdb re-derived calls from the RT-PCR reads in MiXCR, one entry per CDR3 protein. Of around 9,600 distinct CDR3 sequences listed, 65% to 85% are singletons. The sample here was T cells from blood (PBMCs), unsorted or a sorted subset (not recorded which), taken before or after yellow fever vaccination (not recorded which). These receptors all come from a woman between 18 and 30 years old who received the yellow fever vaccine. Both conserved end residues are part of each CDR3. Fields, in order: J gene, D gene, clone size, V gene, CDR3 DNA, CDR3 protein. D genes are given only for firm matches. Clone sizes are given selectively: once, few, many, or a class where the clone is expanded.

TRBJ2-3,NA,NA,TRBV3-1,TGTGCCAGCAGCCAAGATCTAGCGAGCACAGATACGCAGTATTTT,CASSQDLASTDTQYF
TRBJ1-1,NA,NA,TRBV9,TGTGCCAGCAGCGAGAACACTGAAGCTTTCTTT,CASSENTEAFF
TRBJ1-1,TRBD1,NA,TRBV6-2/TRBV6-3,TGTGCCAGCAGCGACAGGGGAGCCACTGAAGCTTTCTTT,CASSDRGATEAFF
TRBJ2-3,TRBD2,NA,TRBV18,TGTGCCAGCTCACCTATGGAGCGGGGCCTTACAGATACGCAGTATTTT,CASSPMERGLTDTQYF
TRBJ2-3,NA,NA,TRBV7-8,TGTGCCAGCAGCTCCCGGGGACCTAGCACAGATACGCAGTATTTT,CASSSRGPSTDTQYF
TRBJ1-2,NA,few,TRBV11-2,TGTGCCAGCAGCTTGTGGGGCTCGAGCTATGGCTACACCTTC,CASSLWGSSYGYTF
TRBJ2-1,NA,NA,TRBV11-3,TGTGCCAGCAGCTTAGGGTCGACTAGTACCTCTGAGCAGTTCTTC,CASSLGSTSTSEQFF
TRBJ1-5,TRBD1,NA,TRBV4-1,TGCGCCAGCAGCCACCATACAGGGGGCGCGTCTCAGCCCCAGCATTTT,CASSHHTGGASQPQHF
TRBJ1-2,NA,NA,TRBV5-4,TGTGCCAGCAGATTCCAGGGCGGAAGCTATGGCTACACCTTC,CASRFQGGSYGYTF
TRBJ2-5,NA,NA,TRBV12-3/TRBV12-4,TGTGCCAGCAGTTTGGCGGTAAAAGAGACCCAGTACTTC,CASSLAVKETQYF
TRBJ1-1,NA,NA,TRBV18,TGTGCCAGCTCACCAGGGCTCATGAACACTGAAGCTTTCTTT,CASSPGLMNTEAFF
TRBJ2-7,NA,NA,TRBV7-9,TGTGCCCAATACATCGCCGGAGGAGGGCAGTACTTC,CAQYIAGGGQYF
TRBJ2-3,NA,NA,TRBV18,TGTGCCAGCTCACCGGGGGATACGCAGTATTTT,CASSPGDTQYF
TRBJ2-7,NA,NA,TRBV12-3/TRBV12-4,TGTGCCAGCAGTTTTGGCCGTGGGGAGCAGTACTTC,CASSFGRGEQYF
TRBJ1-2,NA,NA,TRBV20-1,TGCAGTGCTCCAAATTTGGGGGACTATGGCTACACCTTC,CSAPNLGDYGYTF
TRBJ2-1,NA,NA,TRBV10-3,TGTGCCATCACGAGGACAGATCCCTACAATGAGCAGTTCTTC,CAITRTDPYNEQFF
TRBJ2-3,TRBD1,NA,TRBV6-1,TGTGCCAGCAGTCGCCGGGACAGTAGCACAGATACGCAGTATTTT,CASSRRDSSTDTQYF
TRBJ2-5,NA,NA,TRBV11-3,TGTGCCAGCAGACTAGGCGAGGGGAATCCAAGAGAGACCCAGTACTTC,CASRLGEGNPRETQYF
TRBJ2-1,TRBD1,few,TRBV5-1,TGCGCCAGCAGCTTGACCGGACAGGGCAATCCCTACAATGAGCAGTTCTTC,CASSLTGQGNPYNEQFF
TRBJ2-7,NA,NA,TRBV5-4,TGTGCAGTAGGTCGGAGTTACGAGCAGTACTTC,CAVGRSYEQYF
TRBJ2-7,TRBD2,NA,TRBV18,TGTGCCAGCTCACCATGGGAGGGAAGGTCCTACGAGCAGTACTTC,CASSPWEGRSYEQYF
TRBJ1-1,NA,NA,TRBV5-1,TGCGCCAGCAGAATGGATTCCAACACTGAAGCTTTCTTT,CASRMDSNTEAFF
TRBJ2-7,TRBD1,NA,TRBV12-3/TRBV12-4,TGTGCCAGCAGTACCTCCGGGACAGCCTACGAGCAGTACTTC,CASSTSGTAYEQYF
TRBJ1-6,NA,NA,TRBV20-1,TGCAGTGCTAGGGACGTGATTTGGGCACCCCTCCACTTT,CSARDVIWAPLHF